Below, one TCR beta chain is given with its context. The antigen remains unidentified. This sample was included in a study of CD8+ T cells in alopecia areata. TCR sequencing used cDNA made by reverse transcription of extracted RNA. Data came from immunoSEQ multiplex PCR; TCRdb stores just in-frame clones and leaves some out. Of under 250,000 clones detected, approximately 57% appear once; the ten largest clones hold roughly 1.4%. Study-wide findings and caveats: The study found tofacitinib significantly decreased scalp clonality and expanded CD8+ clones among the top 100.

Indicated treatment: oral pan-JAK inhibitor, 5-10 mg twice daily. PBMCs served as the source from which CD4+ and CD8+ T cells were sorted. CDR1 and CDR2 (germline): MNHEY, SMNVEV (reference sequence). Trimming took off 4 bases at V and 4 bases at J, with 16 bases between the two ends. The CDR3 is 15 residues long. Sequenced here: CD4+ T cells sorted from blood, sampled at week 4, from a patient treated with tofacitinib. The chain combines TRBV27 with TRBJ1-2, with D maybe TRBD1 (6 bases). The sequence was collected from a human donor with alopecia areata. The CDR3 sequence is CASSSKYAGAYGYTF. The CDR3 DNA follows: TGTGCCAGCAGTTCGAAGTACGCGGGGGCCTATGGCTACACCTTC.